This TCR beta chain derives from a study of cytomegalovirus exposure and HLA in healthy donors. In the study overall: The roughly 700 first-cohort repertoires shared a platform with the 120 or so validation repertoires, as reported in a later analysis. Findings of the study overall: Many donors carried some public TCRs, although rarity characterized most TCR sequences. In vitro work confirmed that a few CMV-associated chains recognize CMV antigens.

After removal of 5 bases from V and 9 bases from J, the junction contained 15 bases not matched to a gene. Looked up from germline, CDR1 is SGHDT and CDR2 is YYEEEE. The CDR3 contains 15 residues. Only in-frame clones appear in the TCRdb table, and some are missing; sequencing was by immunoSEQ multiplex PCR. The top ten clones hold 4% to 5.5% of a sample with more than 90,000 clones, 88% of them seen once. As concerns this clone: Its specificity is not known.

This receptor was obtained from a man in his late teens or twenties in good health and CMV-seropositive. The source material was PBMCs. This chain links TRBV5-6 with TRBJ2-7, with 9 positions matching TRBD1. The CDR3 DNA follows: TGTGCCAGCAGTCCCCCGGGACAGGGCTATGGCTCGCAGTACTTC. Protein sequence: CASSPPGQGYGSQYF.